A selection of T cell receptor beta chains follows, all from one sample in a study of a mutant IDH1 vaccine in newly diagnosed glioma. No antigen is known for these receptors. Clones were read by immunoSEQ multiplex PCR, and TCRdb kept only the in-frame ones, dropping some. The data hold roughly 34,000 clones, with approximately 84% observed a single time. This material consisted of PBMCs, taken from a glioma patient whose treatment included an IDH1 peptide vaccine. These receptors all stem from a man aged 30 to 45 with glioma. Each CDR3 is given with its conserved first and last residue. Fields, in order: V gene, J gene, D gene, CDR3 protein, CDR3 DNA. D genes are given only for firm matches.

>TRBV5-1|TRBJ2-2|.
CASSVTGELFF
TGCGCCAGCAGTGTCACCGGGGAGCTGTTTTTT
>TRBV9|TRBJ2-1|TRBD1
CASSVLMAGGGYNEQFF
TGTGCCAGCAGCGTTTTAATGGCAGGGGGCGGTTACAATGAGCAGTTCTTC
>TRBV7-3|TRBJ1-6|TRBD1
CASSSTGSRSPLHF
TGTGCCAGCAGCTCGACAGGGTCGCGGTCACCCCTCCACTTT
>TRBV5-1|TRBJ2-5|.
CASSWQDRDQETQYF
TGCGCCAGCAGCTGGCAGGATAGAGACCAAGAGACCCAGTACTTC
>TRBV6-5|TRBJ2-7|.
CASSYAASYEQYF
TGTGCCAGCAGTTACGCGGCTTCCTACGAGCAGTACTTC
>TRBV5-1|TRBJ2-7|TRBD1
CASSLGQGRDEQYF
TGCGCCAGCAGCTTAGGACAGGGGCGGGACGAGCAGTACTTC
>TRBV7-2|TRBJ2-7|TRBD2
CASSLGSLFERGFTYEQYF
TGTGCCAGCAGCTTAGGTTCTCTTTTCGAGCGGGGGTTCACCTACGAGCAGTACTTC
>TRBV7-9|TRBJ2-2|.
CASSFIKAYTGELFF
TGTGCCAGCAGCTTCATCAAGGCGTACACCGGGGAGCTGTTTTTT
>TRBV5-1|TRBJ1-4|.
CASSLRNSRGNEKLFF
TGCGCCAGCAGCTTGAGGAATTCCAGGGGCAACGAAAAACTGTTTTTT
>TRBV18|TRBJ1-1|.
CASSPPLERGEAFF
TGTGCCAGCTCACCCCCGCTCGAGAGGGGTGAAGCTTTCTTT